This TCR beta chain was profiled in a study of early T cells in non-severe SARS-CoV-2 infection (dated by TCRdb to the early 2020s). For the wider study: Because TCR sequencing was done on bulk RNA from unsorted whole blood, the alpha and beta chains could not be paired.

CDR1 and CDR2 were assigned from the germline V gene as KGHSH and LQKENI. From its cysteine to its phenylalanine, the CDR3 spans 15 amino acids. The only DNA kept is the CDR3, 45 bases in frame from the first base. The junction carries 10 bases between V and J, which are trimmed by 2 bases and 0 bases respectively. What the research found in general, with its limitations: VDJdb matching was skewed toward anti-spike CD8 responses and likely underestimated virus-specific expansions by missing private and CD4 specificities.

This clonotype has ten or more counts. This clone's antigen is unknown. One base away there is no much larger clone; base qualities are not given. Set within a cohort of healthcare workers in London, UK, this nested case-control study involved weekly PCR testing of nasopharyngeal swabs along with blood sampling. Healthcare workers were enrolled in the week of the UK lockdown, from 23 to 31 March 2020, and were followed every week for up to about 16 weeks. The receptor library was made with 5' RACE. The sample was run on a NextSeq 500. The TCR library protocol attached unique molecular identifiers to individual cDNA molecules to correct for sequencing error and PCR bias. TCR alpha and beta chains were both sequenced, and the abundances of alpha and beta sequences in each sample were closely correlated with each other. The source study handled its data this way. V gene, J gene and CDR3 annotation of TCR sequences was performed with Decombinator V4. TCRs were defined as expanded if a significant change between any two time points was detected under a Poisson model with p below 0.0001. Abundances of TCRs were expressed as counts per million after normalisation to the total number of TCRs sequenced in each sample. TRAV1-2 paired with TRAJ12, TRAJ20 or TRAJ33 defined MAIT TCRs, while TRAV10 paired with TRAJ18 defined iNKT TCRs. VDJdb, accessed 1 November 2021, was searched for CMV, EBV and SARS-CoV-2 annotated TCRs, excluding TCRs annotated for multiple antigens. TCRdb redid the processing of the public reads, applying fastp at Q25 and MiXCR, and retained in-frame beta chains. CDR3 protein duplicates are merged, each entry listing the most common genes and DNA. The V and J calls, along with clone size, are taken from TCRdb and not from the paper's own processing. This sample has about 59,000 distinct CDR3 sequences in its table, and about 12% of those were observed once. The ten largest account for 7.5% to 10% of the sample.

The receptor comes from an adult who was a healthcare worker with PCR-confirmed SARS-CoV-2 infection or an uninfected control (not recorded which). The chain is assembled from TRBV18 and TRBJ1-2; no D segment can be confidently identified. The sequenced sample was whole blood, obtained at baseline. The CDR3 here reads CASSPGHGPNYGYTF. The nucleotide sequence reads as follows: TGTGCCAGCTCACCAGGCCACGGACCTAACTATGGCTACACCTTC.